The 14 T cell receptor beta chains below were found in one sample sequenced in a study of shared clonotypes between healthy human individuals (dated by TCRdb to the early 2020s). Libraries were made using the immunoSEQ multiplex PCR assay. Not all clones reach the TCRdb copy of this immuneACCESS table, which keeps in-frame sequences only. Checked studies attribute under half of the gap to unresolved V genes and leave the rest unexplained. Recorded for this sample are 500,000 or so clones; about 96% of them occurred a single time. In total, the top ten clones hold about 0.067% of the sample. What was sequenced was naive CD4+ T cells sorted from blood. Interpreted using the paper, the cell subset or site label stands for: CD45RA+ positively selected. These receptors all stem from a woman aged 25 to 39 in good health.

This clone was detected only once. The rearrangement links TRBV28 to TRBJ1-4, with a possible D match to TRBD1 (5 bases). The CDR3 is made up of 16 amino acids. Trimming pared 7 bases from V and 0 bases from J, leaving 15 bases between. Germline CDR1 MDHEN, CDR2 SYDVKM. The CDR3 protein is CASKGNGAATNEKLFF. CDR3 DNA sequence: TGTGCCAGCAAAGGGAACGGGGCTGCAACTAATGAAAAACTGTTTTTT.

The chain is built from TRBV5-8 and TRBJ2-7, with D possibly being TRBD1 (6 bases). The CDR3 is 14 amino acids. The V and J ends lost 5 bases and 5 bases respectively, with 17 bases between them. The V gene's germline CDR1 is SGHTS and CDR2 YDEGEE. The CDR3 sequence is CASRQGFHGDEQYF. CDR3 DNA sequence: TGTGCCAGCAGACAGGGTTTCCATGGGGACGAGCAGTACTTC.

This sequence joins TRBV4-1 and TRBJ1-2, with 8 nucleotides matching TRBD1. Per the germline V gene, CDR1 is MGHRA and CDR2 is YSYEKL. The CDR3 sequence is 14 residues long. The J segment lost 4 bases and the V segment lost 2 bases, leaving 3 bases of the junction unmatched. The CDR3, as DNA: TGCGCCAGCAGCCAAAGACAGGGGAGCTATGGCTACACCTTC. Protein product: CASSQRQGSYGYTF.

This sequence joins TRBV27 and TRBJ1-5, with D uncertain. Germline V lookup: CDR1 MNHEY, CDR2 SMNVEV (reference sequence). The CDR3 is 14 amino acids. V was cut by 5 bases and J by 3 bases, with 11 bases left in between. The CDR3 DNA reads TGTGCCAGCAGTCACCGACCCTACAATCAGCCCCAGCATTTT. This gives the protein CASSHRPYNQPQHF.

The V gene is TRBV6-5, the J gene TRBJ2-5; 8 bases match TRBD2. This CDR3 spans 15 amino acids. CDR1 is MNHEY, CDR2 SVGAGI, per germline. V lost 5 bases, J lost 6 bases, and 11 bases stayed unmatched. The CDR3 DNA reads as TGTGCCAGCAGTCGGAGCCGACTAGCGCAGAAGACCCAGTACTTC. Translation: CASSRSRLAQKTQYF.

The chain links TRBV5-1 to TRBJ2-6; TRBD1 matches 7 bases. The CDR3 has 14 amino acids. Unmatched junction bases numbered 4, after V lost 8 bases and J lost 2 bases. CDR1 SGHRS and CDR2 YFSETQ come from the germline V gene. The CDR3 protein is CASTGVAGANVLTF. The CDR3 DNA follows: TGCGCCAGTACAGGGGTAGCTGGGGCCAACGTCCTGACTTTC. Full variable domain (remainder filled in from reference TRBV5-1 and TRBJ2-6): KAGVTQTPRYLIKTRGQQVTLSCSPISGHRSVSWYQQTPGQGLQFLFEYFSETQRNKGNFPGRFSGRQFSNSRSEMNVSTLELGDSALYLCASTGVAGANVLTFGAGSRLTVL.

The chain carries TRBV19 and TRBJ2-2; tentatively, D is TRBD1 (6 bases). V was cut by 3 bases and J by 5 bases, with 10 bases left in between. Germline V gene sequence: CDR1 LNHDA, CDR2 SQIVND (reference sequence). The CDR3 covers 14 residues. In DNA form, the CDR3 reads TGTGCCAGTAGTATGGGACACGCAACCGGGGAGCTGTTTTTT. Translating gives CASSMGHATGELFF. The whole variable domain, filled in from reference TRBV19 and TRBJ2-2, reads DGGITQSPKYLFRKEGQNVTLSCEQNLNHDAMYWYRQDPGQGLRLIYYSQIVNDFQKGDIAEGYSVSREKKESFPLTVTSAQKNPTAFYLCASSMGHATGELFFGEGSRLTVL.

Comments on this clone: In the same sample, other DNA sequences code for this CDR3. CDR3 region: CASSLDGSSYEQYF. DNA for the CDR3: TGTGCCAGCAGCTTAGATGGAAGCTCCTACGAGCAGTACTTC. The chain recombines TRBV7-9 with TRBJ2-7; the D is unclear. This CDR3 contains 14 residues. Germline CDR1 SEHNR, CDR2 FQNEAQ (reference sequence). V lost 1 base and J lost 0, with 7 bases in between.

This clone has only one observation. This chain connects TRBV11-2 to TRBJ2-2; D is undetermined. Trimming removed 3 bases at V and 4 bases at J, with 15 bases between. This CDR3 has 16 amino acids. CDR1 and CDR2 from the germline V gene are SGHAT and FQNNGV. CDR3 sequence (DNA): TGTGCCAGCAGCTTCCGTCCAGGAAGCTCCACCGGGGAGCTGTTTTTT. This translates into CASSFRPGSSTGELFF.

The V gene is TRBV6-1, the J gene TRBJ2-3, with 8 positions matching TRBD2. J was trimmed by 6 bases and V by 2 bases; bases with no gene match: 13. The CDR3 is 17 amino acids. Germline V gives CDR1 MNHNS, CDR2 SASEGT. CDR3 sequence: CASSERGTSYSGDTQYF. CDR3 sequence (DNA): TGTGCCAGCAGTGAAAGGGGGACTAGTTATAGCGGGGATACGCAGTATTTT.

The chain recombines TRBV19 with TRBJ2-1, with 9 bases matching TRBD1. J was trimmed by 0 bases and V by 6 bases; bases with no gene match: 9. The CDR3 totals 17 residues. Germline CDR1 is LNHDA and CDR2 is SQIVND (reference sequence). The CDR3 here is CASSPTGTGLSYNEQFF. The CDR3 bases are TGTGCCAGTAGCCCAACCGGGACAGGGCTCTCCTACAATGAGCAGTTCTTC. The variable domain in full, completed from reference TRBV19 and TRBJ2-1, reads DGGITQSPKYLFRKEGQNVTLSCEQNLNHDAMYWYRQDPGQGLRLIYYSQIVNDFQKGDIAEGYSVSREKKESFPLTVTSAQKNPTAFYLCASSPTGTGLSYNEQFFGPGTRLTVL.

The chain links TRBV10-1 to TRBJ1-1; no definite D call. CDR3 length equals 14 residues. Germline-derived CDR1 and CDR2 are WNHNN and SYGVQD (reference sequence). Trimming left V 3 bases short and J 5 bases short, with 13 bases between. CDR3 in DNA: TGCGCCAGCAGTGATTACGAAGAAAATACTGAAGCTTTCTTT. It translates to CASSDYEENTEAFF.

This rearrangement joins TRBV23-1 to TRBJ2-7, with D tentatively TRBD1 (5 bases). TRBV23-1 is designated an ORF whose function remains uncertain. This CDR3 contains 11 residues. V was cut by 5 bases and J by 6 bases, with 8 bases left in between. The CDR3 DNA sequence: TGCGCCAGCAGTGGGCAGGGCGAGCAGTACTTC. This translates into CASSGQGEQYF.

The chain uses TRBV29-1 and TRBJ2-2; TRBD2 might be the D (7 bases). The CDR3 length is 14 residues. Per germline, CDR1 SQVTM and CDR2 ANQGSEA. Trimming pared 5 bases from V and 5 bases from J, leaving 15 bases between. CDR3 bases: TGCAGCGTTCGCCCCGGGGGGCGGACCGGGGAGCTGTTTTTT. This gives the protein CSVRPGGRTGELFF.